These T cell receptor beta chains were read from a single sample in a study of CD8 T cells in ankylosing spondylitis. From the 5' RACE reads, TCRdb called clonotypes with MiXCR, one entry per CDR3 protein. The table lists around 890,000 distinct CDR3 sequences, 10% to 15% of them singletons, with approximately 0.51% in the top ten. The specimen was blood, either unsorted or a sorted T cell fraction (not recorded which). Source of these receptors: a male donor with ankylosing spondylitis. Both conserved end residues are part of each CDR3. Fields, in order: J gene, V gene, clone size, D gene, CDR3 DNA, CDR3 protein. A D gene is named only where the DNA matches it firmly. Rows may omit the clone size; those that give it use once, few, many or a size class.

TRBJ1-2,TRBV6-5,NA,NA,TGTGCCAGCAAATCAGGGCCCTATGGCTACACCTTC,CASKSGPYGYTF
TRBJ2-3,TRBV20-1,few,NA,TGCAGTGCAACGCCGGGTGTGGATACGCAGTATTTT,CSATPGVDTQYF
TRBJ2-6,TRBV18,few,TRBD1,TGTGCCAGCTCCCGGGACAGGTTCTCTGGGGCCAACGTCCTGACTTTC,CASSRDRFSGANVLTF
TRBJ2-7,TRBV7-2,NA,TRBD2,TGTGCCAGCAGCTTAGCTAGGGGACTAGCGACTACCGACTTC,CASSLARGLATTDF
TRBJ2-7,TRBV18,few,NA,TGTGCCAGCTCACCACCGAATATTTACGAGCAGTACTTC,CASSPPNIYEQYF
TRBJ2-3,TRBV20-1,few,NA,TGCGGAGCCGTCGGCGGCTGGGGAGCAGATACGCAGTATTTT,CGAVGGWGADTQYF
TRBJ2-7,TRBV27,many,NA,TGTGCCAGCAGCCGAAATCAAGAGCAGTACTTC,CASSRNQEQYF
TRBJ2-2,TRBV10-3,few,NA,TGTGCCATCAGTAGAGGTCCCAACACCGGGGAGCTGTTTTTT,CAISRGPNTGELFF
TRBJ2-7,TRBV7-8,NA,NA,TGTGCCAGCAGCTTAGACGGGGACCCCTACGAGCAGTACTTC,CASSLDGDPYEQYF
TRBJ2-2,TRBV20-1,few,NA,TGCAGTGCTAGGGACGGAGGGTCCGGGGAGCTGTTTTTT,CSARDGGSGELFF
TRBJ1-2,TRBV2,NA,TRBD1,TGTGCCAGCAGTTTCTACCCGGGACAGAACTATGGCTACACCTTC,CASSFYPGQNYGYTF
TRBJ2-2,TRBV2,NA,TRBD2,TGTGCCAGCAGCTCTTTAGCGGGGGGGTTGAACACCGGGGAGCTGTTTTTT,CASSSLAGGLNTGELFF
TRBJ2-7,TRBV6-1,NA,TRBD1,TGTGCCAGCAGATCAGACAGGGAACTCACTGGGACCTACGAGCAGTACTTC,CASRSDRELTGTYEQYF
TRBJ2-5,TRBV5-6,many,TRBD1,TGTGCCATTTCGAAGACAGGGCAAGAGACCCAGTACTTC,CAISKTGQETQYF
TRBJ2-7,TRBV20-1,NA,NA,TGCAGTGCTAGGGGGGATAGGACCTACGAGCAGTACTTC,CSARGDRTYEQYF
TRBJ2-7,TRBV29-1,NA,NA,TGCAGCGTTGATAGGAGCAGCTTGGGTGAGCAGTACTTC,CSVDRSSLGEQYF
TRBJ1-5,TRBV30,NA,TRBD1,TGTGCCTGGAGTTATGGGACAGTCAATCAGCCCCAGCATTTT,CAWSYGTVNQPQHF
TRBJ2-5,TRBV5-1,NA,TRBD2,TGCGCCAGCAGGGAGACTAGCGGACAAGAGACCCAGTACTTC,CASRETSGQETQYF
TRBJ1-2,TRBV5-1,many,NA,TGCGCCAGCAGCCGCGGAGGGGGGGACTATGGCTACACCTTC,CASSRGGGDYGYTF
TRBJ1-3,TRBV4-2,few,NA,TGTGCCAGCAGCCAAGAGGGTAGCTGGAACTCTGGAAACACCATATATTTT,CASSQEGSWNSGNTIYF
TRBJ2-5,TRBV7-2,many,NA,TGTGCCAGCAGTGAACCCCAAGAGACCCAGTACTTC,CASSEPQETQYF